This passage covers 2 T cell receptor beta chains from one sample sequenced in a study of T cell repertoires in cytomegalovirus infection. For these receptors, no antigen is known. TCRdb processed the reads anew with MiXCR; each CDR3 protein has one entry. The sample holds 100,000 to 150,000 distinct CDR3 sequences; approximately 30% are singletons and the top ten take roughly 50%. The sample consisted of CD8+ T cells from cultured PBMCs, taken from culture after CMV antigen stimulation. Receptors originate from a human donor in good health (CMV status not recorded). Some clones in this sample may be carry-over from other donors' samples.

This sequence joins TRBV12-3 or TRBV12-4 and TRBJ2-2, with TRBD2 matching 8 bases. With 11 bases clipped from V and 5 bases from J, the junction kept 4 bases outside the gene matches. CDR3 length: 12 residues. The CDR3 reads CAAGGRTGELFF. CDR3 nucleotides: TGTGCCGCGGGGGGCCGTACCGGGGAGCTGTTTTTT.

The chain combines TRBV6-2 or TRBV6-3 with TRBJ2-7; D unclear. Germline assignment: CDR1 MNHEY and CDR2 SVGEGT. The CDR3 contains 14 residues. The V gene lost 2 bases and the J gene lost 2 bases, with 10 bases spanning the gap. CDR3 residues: CASSYGSRPYEQYF. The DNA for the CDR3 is TGTGCCAGCAGTTACGGGTCGCGCCCCTACGAGCAGTACTTC.